This T cell receptor beta chain was observed in a study of T cell changes during pregnancy in multiple sclerosis. The CDR3 is 14 amino acids. The germline gives CDR1 ENHRY, CDR2 SYGVKD. V dropped 6 bases and J dropped 8 bases, with 19 bases sitting between them. This table comes from immunoSEQ multiplex PCR, and its TCRdb copy is limited to in-frame clones, with some not included. The sample records around 92,000 clones, 85% to 95% being singletons. This sequence was found in a female donor with multiple sclerosis, enrolled in a pregnancy study. The chain is built from TRBV10-3 and TRBJ1-1; the D is unclear. The source was peripheral blood, collected in the first trimester of pregnancy. The CDR3 bases are TGTGCCATCAGCCCCGGGAGCCAGACCACCGAAGCTTTCTTT. Translation gives CAISPGSQTTEAFF.